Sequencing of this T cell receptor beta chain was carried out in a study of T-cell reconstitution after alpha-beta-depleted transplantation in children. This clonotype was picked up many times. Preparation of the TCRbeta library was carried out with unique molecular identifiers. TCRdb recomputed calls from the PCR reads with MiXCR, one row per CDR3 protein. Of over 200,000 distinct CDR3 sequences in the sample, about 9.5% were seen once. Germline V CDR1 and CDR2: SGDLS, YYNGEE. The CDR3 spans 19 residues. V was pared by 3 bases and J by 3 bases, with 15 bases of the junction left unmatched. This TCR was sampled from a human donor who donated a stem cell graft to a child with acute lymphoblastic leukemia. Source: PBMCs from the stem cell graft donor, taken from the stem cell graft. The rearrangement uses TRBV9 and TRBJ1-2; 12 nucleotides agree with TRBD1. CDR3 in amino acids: CASSASRDRGRVKYYGYTF. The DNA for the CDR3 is TGTGCCAGCAGCGCTAGTCGGGACAGGGGGCGCGTGAAGTACTATGGCTACACCTTC.